This is a list of T cell receptor beta chains from one sample in a study of shared clonotypes between healthy human individuals. Sequencing was performed with immunoSEQ multiplex PCR; in TCRdb, only in-frame clones are kept and a portion is missing. The sample consists of roughly 500,000 clones, 90% to 97% of them appearing once. Material for sequencing was naive CD4+ T cells sorted from blood. These receptors came from a woman between 25 and 40 years old in good health. CDR3s include the opening cysteine and the closing phenylalanine or tryptophan. A D gene is named only where the DNA matches it firmly. Rows may omit the clone size; those that give it use once, few, many or a size class.

V: TRBV4-1; size: .; J: TRBJ2-1; D: .; DNA: TGCGCCAGCAGCCATAAGTACAATGAGCAGTTCTTC; CDR3: CASSHKYNEQFF
V: TRBV28; size: .; J: TRBJ1-2; D: .; DNA: TGTGCCAGCAGTTTAGTCGGGTTCCGCCAGAACTATGGCTACACCTTC; CDR3: CASSLVGFRQNYGYTF
V: TRBV30; size: .; J: TRBJ1-2; D: .; DNA: TGTGCCTGGAGTGCTGGACAGAAAAATTTCTATGGCTACACCTTC; CDR3: CAWSAGQKNFYGYTF
V: TRBV5-1; size: once; J: TRBJ1-2; D: TRBD1; DNA: TGCGCCAGCACCCGAGACAGGGGGACCTATGGCTACACCTTC; CDR3: CASTRDRGTYGYTF
V: TRBV9; size: .; J: TRBJ2-1; D: TRBD2; DNA: TGTGCCAGCAGCGTATTTAGCGGGGTGTCCTACAATGAGCAGTTCTTC; CDR3: CASSVFSGVSYNEQFF
V: TRBV7-9; size: .; J: TRBJ1-5; D: TRBD1; DNA: TGTGCCAGCAGCCGCCAGTCGTCGACAGGGGAAAGCAATCAGCCCCAGCATTTT; CDR3: CASSRQSSTGESNQPQHF
V: TRBV11-2; size: .; J: TRBJ1-1; D: .; DNA: TGTGCCAGCAGCTTAGTTCCGGGGATGAACACTGAAGCTTTCTTT; CDR3: CASSLVPGMNTEAFF
V: TRBV29-1; size: .; J: TRBJ2-5; D: TRBD1; DNA: TGCAGCGTTCGGACAGGGGGAGCTTTTAGGGAGACCCAGTACTTC; CDR3: CSVRTGGAFRETQYF
V: TRBV27; size: .; J: TRBJ2-7; D: TRBD2; DNA: TGTGCCAGCAGTCCAACTAGCGGGAGGTACGAGCAGTACTTC; CDR3: CASSPTSGRYEQYF
V: TRBV28; size: .; J: TRBJ1-2; D: .; DNA: TGTGCCAGTCCTCAGAGACGGCTCGGCTATGGCTACACCTTC; CDR3: CASPQRRLGYGYTF
V: TRBV11-2; size: .; J: TRBJ1-1; D: .; DNA: TGTGCCAGCAGACCAAGAAATAACACTGAAGCTTTCTTT; CDR3: CASRPRNNTEAFF
V: TRBV2; size: .; J: TRBJ1-4; D: TRBD1; DNA: TGTGCCAGCAGTGTTTTGGACAGGAATGAAAAACTGTTTTTT; CDR3: CASSVLDRNEKLFF
V: TRBV28; size: once; J: TRBJ1-1; D: TRBD1; DNA: TGTGCCAGCAGTCCACAGGGGGGAGGCACTGAAGCTTTCTTT; CDR3: CASSPQGGGTEAFF
V: TRBV7-9; size: .; J: TRBJ2-7; D: TRBD1; DNA: TGTGCCAGCAGCTTAGGACAGGGAATCTACGAGCAGTACTTC; CDR3: CASSLGQGIYEQYF
V: TRBV18; size: .; J: TRBJ2-7; D: TRBD2; DNA: TGTGCCAGCTCACCACGGGGAGCGGGAGCTCGCTACGAGCAGTACTTC; CDR3: CASSPRGAGARYEQYF
V: TRBV18; size: .; J: TRBJ2-1; D: .; DNA: TGTGCCAGCTCACCAGACTTTGATGAGCAGTTCTTC; CDR3: CASSPDFDEQFF
V: TRBV9; size: .; J: TRBJ2-5; D: TRBD1; DNA: TGTGCCAGCAGCATACAGGGGGTAGGGACCCAGTACTTC; CDR3: CASSIQGVGTQYF
V: TRBV9; size: .; J: TRBJ2-1; D: TRBD2; DNA: TGTGCCAGCAGCGTAGTTAGCGGGAGGCAAGATGAGCAGTTCTTC; CDR3: CASSVVSGRQDEQFF
V: TRBV6-4; size: .; J: TRBJ2-5; D: .; DNA: TGTGCCAGGAGAGCCCCGGCAGACCAAGAGACCCAGTACTTC; CDR3: CARRAPADQETQYF
V: TRBV7-9; size: .; J: TRBJ2-1; D: TRBD2; DNA: TGTGCCAGCAGGTCCTTTTTAGTGACTAGCGGGAGGGCCACTGAGCAGTTCTTC; CDR3: CASRSFLVTSGRATEQFF
V: TRBV25-1; size: .; J: TRBJ2-3; D: .; DNA: TGTGCCAGCAGTGAATTTACCATCCAGGATACGCAGTATTTT; CDR3: CASSEFTIQDTQYF
V: TRBV2; size: once; J: TRBJ2-7; D: .; DNA: TGTGCCAGCAGTGGTCAGACAGGCGGGGACGAGCAGTACTTC; CDR3: CASSGQTGGDEQYF
V: TRBV11-2; size: .; J: TRBJ1-1; D: .; DNA: TGTGCCAGCAGCTTCGAGGGGCGTCTAAGGGGGAACACTGAAGCTTTCTTT; CDR3: CASSFEGRLRGNTEAFF
V: TRBV21-1; size: .; J: TRBJ2-3; D: .; DNA: TGTGCCAGCAGCCCACCGGGACCCAGCACAGATACGCAGTATTTT; CDR3: CASSPPGPSTDTQYF
V: TRBV6-1; size: .; J: TRBJ1-1; D: .; DNA: TGTGCCAGCAGTCCGACAGTGAACACTGAAGCTTTCTTT; CDR3: CASSPTVNTEAFF
V: TRBV5-1; size: .; J: TRBJ2-3; D: .; DNA: TGCGCCAGCAGCTGGAAGGGTGTTGAGACGCAGTATTTT; CDR3: CASSWKGVETQYF
V: TRBV5-1; size: .; J: TRBJ1-4; D: TRBD1; DNA: TGCGCCAGCAGCTTGGTAGGGGGCGGATATATGGAAAAACTGTTTTTT; CDR3: CASSLVGGGYMEKLFF
V: TRBV4-1; size: .; J: TRBJ2-1; D: .; DNA: TGCGCCAGCAGCCAAGGGGGTCTCGTGAGGCAGTTCTTC; CDR3: CASSQGGLVRQFF
V: TRBV10-3; size: .; J: TRBJ1-1; D: TRBD1; DNA: TGTGCCACTGACCCGTTAGGGGGCTCTGAAGCTTTCTTT; CDR3: CATDPLGGSEAFF
V: TRBV7-2; size: .; J: TRBJ2-1; D: .; DNA: TGTGCCAGCAGCTTATACGTCGCCAATGAGCAGTTCTTC; CDR3: CASSLYVANEQFF
V: TRBV7-9; size: .; J: TRBJ1-1; D: TRBD1; DNA: TGTGCCAGCAGACTAGAAATACGGGACAGGGGGAAGGAAGCTTTCTTT; CDR3: CASRLEIRDRGKEAFF
V: TRBV25-1; size: .; J: TRBJ1-6; D: TRBD1; DNA: TGTGCCAGCAGTGAATCTCGGGACAGAAATTCACCCCTCCACTTT; CDR3: CASSESRDRNSPLHF
V: TRBV19; size: .; J: TRBJ1-5; D: .; DNA: TGTGCCAGTAGTATGGGGCGGCATCAGCCCCAGCATTTT; CDR3: CASSMGRHQPQHF
V: TRBV5-8; size: once; J: TRBJ2-7; D: .; DNA: TGTGCCAGCAGCGTCCTCGGCCACGAGCAGTACTTC; CDR3: CASSVLGHEQYF
V: TRBV5-6; size: .; J: TRBJ1-6; D: TRBD1; DNA: TGTGCCAGCAGCTCTGGACAGGGGGCGCCTAATTCACCCCTCCACTTT; CDR3: CASSSGQGAPNSPLHF
V: TRBV19; size: .; J: TRBJ2-3; D: TRBD2; DNA: TGTGCCAGTAGTCCAAAACTAGCGGGAGGGATACCTCCCACAGATACGCAGTATTTT; CDR3: CASSPKLAGGIPPTDTQYF
V: TRBV29-1; size: .; J: TRBJ2-3; D: TRBD1; DNA: TGCAGCGTTGCTAAGACAGGGGATAGTGATACGCAGTATTTT; CDR3: CSVAKTGDSDTQYF
V: TRBV7-9; size: .; J: TRBJ2-2; D: .; DNA: TGTGCCAGCAGCCCCTATGGGGGGGGCCTAAACACCGGGGAGCTGTTTTTT; CDR3: CASSPYGGGLNTGELFF
V: TRBV14; size: .; J: TRBJ1-2; D: .; DNA: TGTGCCAGCAGCCAAGATCCCTTAAGGGGGTTTGGCTACACCTTC; CDR3: CASSQDPLRGFGYTF
V: TRBV5-4; size: .; J: TRBJ1-1; D: .; DNA: TGTGCCAGCAGTTTGGGCCGTCGAGCGGACACTGAAGCTTTCTTT; CDR3: CASSLGRRADTEAFF
V: TRBV11-2; size: once; J: TRBJ2-5; D: .; DNA: TGTGCCAGCAGCTTAGGCAAGGTCGCTTGGGCAAAAGAGACCCAGTACTTC; CDR3: CASSLGKVAWAKETQYF
V: TRBV5-1; size: .; J: TRBJ1-1; D: .; DNA: TGCGCCAGCAGCGACAGTAGAAACACTGAAGCTTTCTTT; CDR3: CASSDSRNTEAFF
V: TRBV2; size: .; J: TRBJ2-5; D: .; DNA: TGTGCCAGCAGTGGGAACGGGGTGGAGACCCAGTACTTC; CDR3: CASSGNGVETQYF
V: TRBV6-5; size: .; J: TRBJ1-2; D: TRBD1; DNA: TGTGCCAGCAGGAGGACAGGAAGTAACTATGGCTACACCTTC; CDR3: CASRRTGSNYGYTF
V: TRBV10-3; size: .; J: TRBJ2-1; D: TRBD2; DNA: TGTGCCATCCGCCCCACAAGCGGGAGACCCTACAATGAGCAGTTCTTC; CDR3: CAIRPTSGRPYNEQFF
V: TRBV5-6; size: .; J: TRBJ2-2; D: TRBD1; DNA: TGTGCCAGCAGCACCAGGCCGTTTGACAGGGGGCGCGGGGAGCTGTTTTTT; CDR3: CASSTRPFDRGRGELFF
V: TRBV10-2; size: .; J: TRBJ2-1; D: TRBD2; DNA: TGCGCCAGCAGTGAGACGGCGAGCGGGAGGGGGTTCGGTGAGCAGTTCTTC; CDR3: CASSETASGRGFGEQFF
V: TRBV27; size: .; J: TRBJ1-2; D: .; DNA: TGTGCCAGCAGTTTCACGGGGGCGCGGGGCTACACCTTC; CDR3: CASSFTGARGYTF
V: TRBV2; size: .; J: TRBJ1-5; D: .; DNA: TGTGCCAGCAGTGAAGAGGTTACCCACAATCAGCCCCAGCATTTT; CDR3: CASSEEVTHNQPQHF
V: TRBV30; size: .; J: TRBJ2-1; D: .; DNA: TGTGCCTGGATGGCGCTCTACAATGAGCAGTTCTTC; CDR3: CAWMALYNEQFF
V: TRBV19; size: .; J: TRBJ2-2; D: .; DNA: TGTGCCGGAGAGGGGGGCCGAACCGGGGAGCTGTTTTTT; CDR3: CAGEGGRTGELFF
V: TRBV30; size: .; J: TRBJ1-1; D: .; DNA: TGTGCCTGGGCATTAAACACTGAAGCTTTCTTT; CDR3: CAWALNTEAFF
V: TRBV7-9; size: once; J: TRBJ2-1; D: .; DNA: TGTGCCAGCAGCTTAACGACTGTGAATGAGCAGTTCTTC; CDR3: CASSLTTVNEQFF
V: TRBV19; size: .; J: TRBJ2-3; D: .; DNA: TGTGCCAGTAGCCTCCAGATAGCGGAGCCTCGAGCGACGCAGTATTTT; CDR3: CASSLQIAEPRATQYF
V: TRBV29-1; size: once; J: TRBJ1-2; D: .; DNA: TGCAGCGTTGAACCGGAGGGGCCCTATGGCTACACCTTC; CDR3: CSVEPEGPYGYTF
V: TRBV18; size: .; J: TRBJ1-2; D: .; DNA: TGTGCCAGCTCACCAATGCCAGGTCGCGGAGGGGGCTACACCTTC; CDR3: CASSPMPGRGGGYTF
V: TRBV19; size: .; J: TRBJ1-3; D: .; DNA: TGTGCCAGTAGTAACCGACCTCTCGGGGGCTCTGGAAACACCATATATTTT; CDR3: CASSNRPLGGSGNTIYF
V: TRBV6-5; size: .; J: TRBJ2-5; D: .; DNA: TGTGCCAGCAGTTACTCGAACTCCCAAGAGACCCAGTACTTC; CDR3: CASSYSNSQETQYF
V: TRBV23-1; size: .; J: TRBJ2-3; D: .; DNA: TGCGCCAGCTCACCTCCGGGACGGGCGACAGATACGCAGTATTTT; CDR3: CASSPPGRATDTQYF
V: TRBV11-3; size: .; J: TRBJ2-2; D: .; DNA: TGTGCCAGCAGCTTAGATGCTAGGACCACGAACACCGGGGAGCTGTTTTTT; CDR3: CASSLDARTTNTGELFF